The next 18 T cell receptor beta chains were all read from a single sample in a study of human T cells and chemical hapten exposure. Indicated time point: pre-sensitization, week 0. Documented treatment: therapeutic diphenylcyclopropenone sensitization with weekly scalp DPC. TCRdb re-analysed the RACE reads in MiXCR, keeping a single row per CDR3 protein. The sample consists of 350,000 to 450,000 distinct CDR3 sequences, roughly 5.3% of them appearing once. The sequenced sample was whole blood, obtained in connection with sensitization to the hapten diphenylcyclopropenone (DPC). These receptors all stem from a woman aged 45-60 years with alopecia areata. Some clones in this sample may be carry-over from other donors' samples.

A few counts support this clonotype. The chain combines TRBV6-9 with TRBJ1-5, with D uncertain. The CDR3 consists of 16 residues. From germline, CDR1 is MNHGY and CDR2 SVAAGI. Trimming removed 6 bases at V and 4 bases at J, with 19 bases between. CDR3 residues: CASRIRQPLLNQPQHF. CDR3 DNA sequence: TGTGCCAGCAGGATCCGGCAGCCCCTATTAAATCAGCCCCAGCATTTT.

The chain links TRBV3-1 to TRBJ2-5; unclear D gene. Trimming took off 4 bases at V and 5 bases at J, with 8 bases between the two ends. Germline assignment: CDR1 LGHDT and CDR2 YNNKEL (reference sequence). The CDR3 has 12 residues. In DNA form, the CDR3 reads TGTGCCAGCAGCCGGCCGGAGGAGACCCAGTACTTC. As protein: CASSRPEETQYF.

This clonotype was picked up many times. The chain employs TRBV30 and TRBJ2-6; D is unclear. The CDR3 extends over 11 amino acids. CDR1 and CDR2 from the germline V gene are GTSNPN and SVGIG (reference sequence). V lost 8 bases, J lost 2 bases, and 4 bases lay in between. The CDR3 reads CALTGANVLTF. CDR3 sequence (DNA): TGTGCCCTGACTGGGGCCAACGTCCTGACTTTC.

Ten or more counts support this clonotype. This chain links TRBV28 with TRBJ2-1; 8 positions agree with TRBD2. Per the germline V gene, CDR1 is MDHEN and CDR2 is SYDVKM. V gave up 6 bases and J gave up 2 bases; unmatched junction bases: 12. CDR3 length equals 17 residues. The CDR3 is CASSRPGGASPYNEQFF. The CDR3 DNA follows: TGTGCCAGCAGCCGTCCCGGGGGGGCCTCCCCCTACAATGAGCAGTTCTTC.

This clonotype was detected many times. The genes are TRBV3-1 and TRBJ2-5, with TRBD1 identical over 8 bases. The CDR3 runs to 15 residues. Looked up from germline, CDR1 is LGHDT and CDR2 is YNNKEL (reference sequence). V gave up 2 bases and J gave up 2 bases; unmatched junction bases: 4. The chain's CDR3 is CASSQTGTGQETQYF. The CDR3 DNA reads as TGTGCCAGCAGCCAAACCGGGACAGGACAAGAGACCCAGTACTTC.

The chain uses TRBV7-2 and TRBJ2-1; D gene ambiguous. V was shortened by 2 bases and J by 5 bases, with 10 bases between the two germline ends. The germline CDR1 and CDR2 sequences are SGHTA and FQGNSA. The CDR3 has 14 amino acids. The CDR3 reads CASSLFRTHNEQFF. The CDR3, as DNA: TGTGCCAGCAGCTTATTTCGGACGCACAATGAGCAGTTCTTC.

This clonotype was observed many times. The chain combines TRBV7-9 with TRBJ1-1, with D perhaps matching TRBD1 (6 bases). The CDR3 is 13 residues long. V was trimmed by 7 bases and J by 11 bases, leaving 20 bases between them. Germline-derived CDR1 and CDR2 are SEHNR and FQNEAQ (reference sequence). The CDR3 sequence: CASTSILDRNAFF. The DNA of the CDR3 is TGTGCCAGCACCTCCATCCTAGACAGGAATGCTTTCTTT.

The table lists this clonotype with a count of one. V gene TRBV9 combines with J gene TRBJ2-7, with unresolved D. Trimming cost V 4 bases and J 2 bases, with 13 bases left between them. Germline V gene data show CDR1 as SGDLS and CDR2 as YYNGEE. This CDR3 has 14 residues. CDR3 DNA: TGTGCCAGCAGCCTTACTCCGGGTACCTACGAGCAGTACTTC. Its protein is CASSLTPGTYEQYF.

CDR3 sequence reads: CAIGPGRRVSGNTIYF. The CDR3 nucleotides read TGTGCCATCGGCCCGGGACGTCGGGTCTCTGGAAACACCATATATTTT. This chain uses TRBV10-3 with TRBJ1-3, with D perhaps matching TRBD1 (5 bases). The CDR3 is 16 amino acids. The V gene's germline CDR1 is ENHRY and CDR2 SYGVKD. V lost 8 bases and J lost 0, with 17 bases in between.

This clonotype has a count of ten or more. V and J are TRBV29-1 and TRBJ2-2; no firm D call. With 4 bases removed from V and 5 bases from J, the gap between germline ends came to 8 bases. The germline V gene encodes CDR1 SQVTM and CDR2 ANQGSEA. CDR3 size: 12 residues. The chain's CDR3 is CSVVRQTGELFF. The CDR3 region has the DNA TGCAGCGTTGTCCGGCAGACCGGGGAGCTGTTTTTT.

This clonotype has more than one count but fewer than ten. This chain links TRBV5-1 with TRBJ1-2; TRBD1 matches 7 bases. Germline V CDR1 and CDR2: SGHRS, YFSETQ. This CDR3 is built from 18 residues. Trimming cost V 1 base and J 1 base; bases outside gene matches: 13. CDR3 DNA sequence: TGCGCCAGCAGCTTGCGATCCGGGACAGCCCTTATTAACTATGGCTACACCTTC. Protein product: CASSLRSGTALINYGYTF. The complete variable domain, with remaining parts taken from reference TRBV5-1 and TRBJ1-2, reads KAGVTQTPRYLIKTRGQQVTLSCSPISGHRSVSWYQQTPGQGLQFLFEYFSETQRNKGNFPGRFSGRQFSNSRSEMNVSTLELGDSALYLCASSLRSGTALINYGYTFGSGTRLTVV.

In this sample, this clonotype turned up a few times. Written as DNA, the CDR3 is TGTGCCAGCAGTTTATCAGCAGGGCTTGCGCAGCCCCAGCATTTT. Its translation: CASSLSAGLAQPQHF. V gene TRBV12-3 or TRBV12-4 combines with J gene TRBJ1-5; D possibly corresponds to TRBD1 (5 bases). The CDR3 sequence is 15 residues long. V was pared by 2 bases and J by 7 bases, with 15 bases between.

This chain joins TRBV27 and TRBJ2-2, with D perhaps TRBD2 (6 bases). CDR1 is MNHEY and CDR2 is SMNVEV in the germline V gene (reference sequence). There are 17 residues in the CDR3. V was trimmed by 8 bases and J by 1 base, leaving 20 bases between them. CDR3 protein: CASGTLQGGQNTGELFF. CDR3 coding DNA: TGTGCCAGCGGAACCCTCCAGGGAGGTCAGAACACCGGGGAGCTGTTTTTT.

V and J are TRBV9 and TRBJ1-5, with 7 bases aligning to TRBD1. CDR1 and CDR2 (germline): SGDLS, YYNGEE. With 3 bases clipped from V and 7 bases from J, the junction kept 4 bases outside the gene matches. CDR3 length: 13 residues. Written as DNA, the CDR3 is TGTGCCAGCAGCGGGGGACAGTTCCAGCCCCAGCATTTT. It translates to CASSGGQFQPQHF.

This clonotype was counted ten times or more. The CDR3 sequence: CAIRGDAQYNEQFF. The CDR3 nucleotides are TGTGCCATCAGAGGCGACGCGCAGTACAATGAGCAGTTCTTC. The chain joins TRBV10-3 to TRBJ2-1, with no clear D. V was cut by 6 bases and J by 4 bases, with 13 bases left in between. This CDR3 is 14 amino acids long. Germline V lookup: CDR1 ENHRY, CDR2 SYGVKD.

As regards this clonotype: The CDR3 does not close with the conserved phenylalanine or tryptophan, likely indicating a read error. The DNA is left out, because the CDR3 cannot be placed on it with certainty; the CDR3 is given as TCRdb lists it. The chain couples TRBV4-3 to TRBJ2-1. From its first to its last residue, the CDR3 has 9 amino acids. Germline V gene sequence: CDR1 LGHNA, CDR2 YSLEER. The CDR3 protein is CASSRILLL.

A few counts support this clonotype. The rearrangement joins TRBV20-1 to TRBJ1-5; D not certain. The CDR3 totals 11 residues. Trimming removed 6 bases from V and 9 bases from J, with 12 bases in between. CDR1 and CDR2 from the germline V gene are DFQATT and SNEGSKA (reference sequence). The CDR3: CSASRSGPQHF. CDR3 bases: TGCAGTGCGAGCCGGAGCGGGCCCCAGCATTTT.

This clonotype was detected ten times or more. The rearrangement joins TRBV21-1 to TRBJ2-7; TRBD2 is taken as the D call from the table, unchecked against the DNA. TRBV21-1 constitutes a pseudogene. The CDR3 runs 14 residues. The CDR3, as DNA: TGTGCCAGCAGCGCCAGGGCCTTTTGCTACGAGCAGTACTTC. It encodes CASSARAFCYEQYF.